Presented here are 14 T cell receptor beta chains from one specimen sequenced in a study of regulatory T cells in long-lasting Graves disease. Noted time point: newly diagnosed GD, antithyroid drugs for less than 3 months. PBMCs provided the RNA from which the TCR library was made. Arm-PCR of CDR3 regions and iRepertoire HTBI primers were the basis on which TCR beta libraries were built. TCRdb recomputed calls from the multiplex PCR reads with MiXCR, one row per CDR3 protein. Of roughly 420,000 distinct CDR3 sequences in the sample, 15% to 20% were seen once. These data also formed part of another study, on T cells in Graves' hyperthyroidism and ophthalmopathy.

The sample in question was peripheral blood mononuclear cells (PBMCs), obtained at new diagnosis, from a patient treated with antithyroid drugs. The source of these receptors is a woman aged 18-30 years with Graves disease.

This clonotype was counted ten times or more. The chain uses TRBV6-1 and TRBJ2-2; 7 bases fit TRBD1. The CDR3 contains 12 residues. The V gene end was trimmed by 6 bases and the J gene end by 6 bases; junction bases not matched to a gene: 1. Per germline, CDR1 MNHNS and CDR2 SASEGT. The DNA for the CDR3 is TGTGCCAGCAGCCAGGGGGCCGGGGAGCTGTTTTTT. Its translation is CASSQGAGELFF.

V and J are TRBV29-1 and TRBJ2-7; perhaps D is TRBD1 or TRBD2 (5 bases each). CDR3 length: 12 amino acids. Germline CDR1 and CDR2: SQVTM and ANQGSEA. V was cut by 4 bases and J by 6 bases, with 13 bases left in between. This chain's CDR3 is CSVARDVSEQYF. CDR3 nucleotide sequence: TGCAGCGTTGCGAGGGACGTATCCGAGCAGTACTTC.

This clonotype was detected many times. This chain's CDR3 is CASSPAGGRALADTQYF. The CDR3 DNA follows: TGTGCCAGCAGCCCCGCAGGCGGGAGGGCCCTCGCAGATACGCAGTATTTT. J is TRBJ2-3 and V is TRBV3-1; 9 bases line up with TRBD2. Germline values: CDR1 LGHDT, CDR2 YNNKEL (reference sequence). CDR3 size: 17 residues. V was clipped by 4 bases and J by 4 bases; unmatched bases: 12.

Points on this clonotype: Since a much larger clone is just one base distant, this may be a read error. The chain employs TRBV5-4 and TRBJ2-7; 7 bases agree with TRBD2. Germline V gene lookup returns CDR1 SGHNT and CDR2 YYREEE (reference sequence). CDR3 length equals 12 residues. V lost 4 bases, J lost 9 bases, and 7 bases stayed unmatched. The CDR3 DNA reads as TGTGCCAGCAGCATGCCCCTAGCGGTGCAGTACTTC. Its translation: CASSMPLAVQYF.

This clonotype was seen at least ten times. The chain uses TRBV12-3 or TRBV12-4 and TRBJ2-1; D not resolved. The V gene lost 5 bases and the J gene lost 5 bases, with 7 bases spanning the gap. CDR3 length equals 12 residues. This CDR3 is CASSPDNNEQFF. The DNA of the CDR3 is TGTGCCAGCAGTCCAGACAACAATGAGCAGTTCTTC.

For the CDR3, the DNA is TGTGCCAGCAGCTTAGCAGTCAGGGGGGCGAACAATCAGCCCCAGCATTTT. It specifies CASSLAVRGANNQPQHF. The chain recombines TRBV7-8 with TRBJ1-5; 7 bases line up with TRBD1. Germline CDR1 reads SGHVS; CDR2 reads FQNEAQ. Trimming took 0 bases from V and 3 from J; bases not matched to a gene: 8. The CDR3 has 17 amino acids.

About this clonotype itself: A much larger clonotype is one base distant, so this may be a read error. The genes are TRBV27 and TRBJ1-2, with D possibly matching TRBD1 (5 bases). CDR1 and CDR2 (germline): MNHEY, SMNVEV (reference sequence). The CDR3 totals 15 residues. The CDR3 bases are TGTGCCAGCAGACGAGATACCCGGGGGACCTATGGCCACACCTTC. It encodes CASRRDTRGTYGHTF.

This clonotype was seen a few times. The junction and the germline gene differ at one end; a read error may be behind it. The chain employs TRBV6-4 and TRBJ2-7; D is unresolved. Germline CDR1 and CDR2: MRHNA and SNTAGT. The CDR3 covers 12 residues. CDR3 residues: CASSYSNGEQYF. Written as DNA, the CDR3 is TGTGCCAGCAGTTACTCGAATGGCGAGCAATACTTC.

This clonotype turned up a few times. One end of the junction does not line up with germline, which may come from a read error. The chain recombines TRBV11-2 with TRBJ2-5; tentatively, D is TRBD2 (5 bases). The CDR3 has 17 amino acids. Germline values: CDR1 SGHAT, CDR2 FQNNGV. As DNA, the CDR3 is TGTGCCAGTAGCTTAGAGGGTTCAAGACCGGGATACAATGAGCAGTACTTC. It translates to CASSLEGSRPGYNEQYF.

This clonotype has a handful of counts. V usage is TRBV14 and J usage is TRBJ2-1; maybe TRBD2 (6 bases). V lost 4 bases to trimming and J lost 0 bases, with 28 bases between them. Germline-derived CDR1 and CDR2 are SGHDN and FVKESK. CDR3 length equals 21 residues. Written as DNA, the CDR3 is TGTGCCAGCAGCCCATTAGGACTGCCTAGCGCGAGGCCCTTCTCCTACAATGAGCAGTTCTTC. Translated: CASSPLGLPSARPFSYNEQFF. Variable domain in full (rest from reference TRBV14 and TRBJ2-1): EAGVTQFPSHSVIEKGQTVTLRCDPISGHDNLYWYRRVMGKEIKFLLHFVKESKQDESGMPNNRFLAERTGGTYSTLKVQPAELEDSGVYFCASSPLGLPSARPFSYNEQFFGPGTRLTVL.

The sample holds many counts of this clonotype. V and J are TRBV6-5 and TRBJ2-1; no reliable D call. The CDR3 is 15 amino acids. The germline gives CDR1 MNHEY, CDR2 SVGAGI. Trimming pared 1 base from V and 0 bases from J, leaving 7 bases between. CDR3 amino acids: CASSYFGSSYNEQFF. In DNA, the CDR3 is TGTGCCAGCAGTTACTTTGGAAGCTCCTACAATGAGCAGTTCTTC.

This clonotype was picked up a small number of times. The gene calls are TRBV7-2 and TRBJ1-3; D is ambiguous. CDR3 size: 15 residues. The ends were cut back, 5 bases at V and 0 bases at J, with 11 bases in the middle. Germline V gene data show CDR1 as SGHTA and CDR2 as FQGNSA. The CDR3 bases are TGTGCCAGCAGCCCCGGACTGCACTCTGGAAACACCATATATTTT. It is translated as CASSPGLHSGNTIYF.

The V and J genes are TRBV3-1 and TRBJ2-2; D could derive from TRBD1 or TRBD2 (5 bases each). Germline V gene lookup returns CDR1 LGHDT and CDR2 YNNKEL (reference sequence). V was clipped by 4 bases and J by 4 bases, with 10 bases between them. This CDR3 has 14 amino acids. CDR3 nucleotides: TGTGCCAGCAGCCCCGGGACGGGCACCGGGGAGCTGTTTTTT. This codes for CASSPGTGTGELFF. The full variable domain, in which reference TRBV3-1 and TRBJ2-2 provide the parts outside the CDR3, is DTAVSQTPKYLVTQMGNDKSIKCEQNLGHDTMYWYKQDSKKFLKIMFSYNNKELIINETVPNRFSPKSPDKAHLNLHINSLELGDSAVYFCASSPGTGTGELFFGEGSRLTVL.

This clonotype was counted many times. The chain couples TRBV3-1 to TRBJ2-5; D is perhaps TRBD2 (6 bases). With 0 bases removed from V and 0 bases from J, the gap between germline ends came to 14 bases. This CDR3 has 17 amino acids. The germline V gene has CDR1 LGHDT and CDR2 YNNKEL (reference sequence). The CDR3 nucleotides read TGTGCCAGCAGCCAAGATTGGGCTAGCGAGTACCAAGAGACCCAGTACTTC. Amino acid sequence: CASSQDWASEYQETQYF.